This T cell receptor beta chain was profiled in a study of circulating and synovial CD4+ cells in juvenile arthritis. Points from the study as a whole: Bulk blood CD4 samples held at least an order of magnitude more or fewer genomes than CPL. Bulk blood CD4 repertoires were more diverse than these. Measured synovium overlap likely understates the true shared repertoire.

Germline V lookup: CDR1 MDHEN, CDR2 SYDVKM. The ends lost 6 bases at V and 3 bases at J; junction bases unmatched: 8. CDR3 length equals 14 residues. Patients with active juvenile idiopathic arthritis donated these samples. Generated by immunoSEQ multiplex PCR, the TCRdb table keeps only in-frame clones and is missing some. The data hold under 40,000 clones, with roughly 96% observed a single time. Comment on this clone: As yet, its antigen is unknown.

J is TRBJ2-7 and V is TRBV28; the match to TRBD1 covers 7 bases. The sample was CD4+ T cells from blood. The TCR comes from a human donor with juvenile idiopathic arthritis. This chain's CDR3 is CASSPMTGNYEQYF. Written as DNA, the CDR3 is TGTGCCAGCAGCCCGATGACAGGGAACTACGAGCAGTACTTC.